The T cell receptor beta chain described here comes from a study of a mutant IDH1 vaccine in newly diagnosed glioma. About the research overall: Eight vaccinations reached patients in weeks 1, 3, 5, 7, 11, 15, 19 and 23. The therapy given earlier, which was standard therapy, consisted of radiotherapy, temozolomide, or both, and most of the patients received both. General study points: Researchers report vaccine-induced immune responses in more than 90% of patients.

The CDR3 has 14 amino acids. Germline lookup yields CDR1 SEHNR and CDR2 FQNEAQ (reference sequence). Trimming stripped 5 bases from V and 4 bases from J, with 11 bases between. Time point described: week 5, during vaccination. Vaccination comprised doses that each held 300 ug of mutant IDH1 20-mer peptide, plus topical imiquimod. Note on this clone: Its specificity is unknown.

The repertoire was sequenced with immunoSEQ multiplex PCR; TCRdb's copy has only in-frame clones and lacks some. The sample consists of tens of thousands of clones, 75% to 85% of them appearing once. The rearrangement links TRBV7-9 to TRBJ2-2; tentative D call: TRBD2 (5 bases). The sequenced sample was PBMCs, obtained from a glioma patient whose treatment included an IDH1 peptide vaccine. This sequence originates from a man aged 45-65 years with glioma. In DNA form, the CDR3 reads TGTGCCAGCAGCCCGACTAAGGTCACCGGGGAGCTGTTTTTT. Residues: CASSPTKVTGELFF.